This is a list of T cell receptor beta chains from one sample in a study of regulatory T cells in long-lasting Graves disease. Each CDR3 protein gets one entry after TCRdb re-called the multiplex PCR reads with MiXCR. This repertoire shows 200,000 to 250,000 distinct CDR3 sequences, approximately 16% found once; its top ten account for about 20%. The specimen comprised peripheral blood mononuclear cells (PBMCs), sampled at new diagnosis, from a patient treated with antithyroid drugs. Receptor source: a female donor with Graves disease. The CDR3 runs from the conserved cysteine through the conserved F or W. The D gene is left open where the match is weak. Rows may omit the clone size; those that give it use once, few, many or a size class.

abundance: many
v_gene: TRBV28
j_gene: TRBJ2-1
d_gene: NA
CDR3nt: TGTGCCAGCAGCCTAGGACATCTCACCTACAATGAGCAGTTCTTC
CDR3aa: CASSLGHLTYNEQFF

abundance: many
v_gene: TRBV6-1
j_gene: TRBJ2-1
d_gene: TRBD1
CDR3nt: TGTGCCAGCAGATGGACAGGGGGCGGTGAGCAGTTCTTC
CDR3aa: CASRWTGGGEQFF

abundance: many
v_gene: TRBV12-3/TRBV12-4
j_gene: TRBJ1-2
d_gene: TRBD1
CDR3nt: TGTGCCAGCAGCGGGACAGGGGACAACTATGGCTACACCTTC
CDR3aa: CASSGTGDNYGYTF

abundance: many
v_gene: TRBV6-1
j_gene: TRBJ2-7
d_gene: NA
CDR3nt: TGTGCCAGCAAACCGACTTGGAGCTACGAGCAGTACTTC
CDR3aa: CASKPTWSYEQYF

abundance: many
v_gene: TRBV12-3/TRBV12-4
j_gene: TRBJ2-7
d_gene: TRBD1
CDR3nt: TGTGCCAGCAGCGTGGGACAGGGTGACGAGCAGTACTTC
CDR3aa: CASSVGQGDEQYF

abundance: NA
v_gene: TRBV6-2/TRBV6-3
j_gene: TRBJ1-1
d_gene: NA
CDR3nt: TGTGCCAGCAGTTACTCTGGACTCCTGAACACTGAAGCTTTCTTT
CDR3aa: CASSYSGLLNTEAFF

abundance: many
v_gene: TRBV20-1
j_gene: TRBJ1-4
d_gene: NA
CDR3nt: TGCAGTGCTAGTATGGGGGTTCCAACTAATGAAAAACTGTTTTTT
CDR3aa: CSASMGVPTNEKLFF

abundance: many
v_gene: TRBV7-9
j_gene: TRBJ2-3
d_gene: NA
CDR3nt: TGTGCCAGCAGCCTAATATTGGCAGATACGCAGTATTTT
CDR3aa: CASSLILADTQYF

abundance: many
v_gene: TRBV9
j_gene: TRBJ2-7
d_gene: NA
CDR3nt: TGTGCCAGCAGCGTAGGGATGGAGTCCTACGAGCAGTACTTC
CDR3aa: CASSVGMESYEQYF

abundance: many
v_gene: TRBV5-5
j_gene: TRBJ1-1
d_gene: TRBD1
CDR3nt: TGTGCCAGCAGCTTGTTGACTACAGGGGGCACTGAAGCTTTCTTT
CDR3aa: CASSLLTTGGTEAFF

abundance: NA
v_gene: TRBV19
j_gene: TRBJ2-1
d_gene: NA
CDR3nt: TGTGCCAGTAGTCGGGAGAAGGTCTACAATGAGCAGTTCTTC
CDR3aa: CASSREKVYNEQFF

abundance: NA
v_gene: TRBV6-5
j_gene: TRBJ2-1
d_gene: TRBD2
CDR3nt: TGTGCCAGCAGTTACTCGATGTTAGCGGGAGGTAATGAGCAGTTCTTC
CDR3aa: CASSYSMLAGGNEQFF

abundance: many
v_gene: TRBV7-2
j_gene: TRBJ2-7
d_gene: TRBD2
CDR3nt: TGTGCCAGCAGCTTAAGAGCGGGAGTAATCCACGAGCAGTACTTC
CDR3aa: CASSLRAGVIHEQYF

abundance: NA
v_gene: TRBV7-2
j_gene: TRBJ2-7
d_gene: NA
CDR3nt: TGTGCCAGCAGCTTAGATCAGAGGGGCTACGAGCAGTACTTC
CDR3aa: CASSLDQRGYEQYF

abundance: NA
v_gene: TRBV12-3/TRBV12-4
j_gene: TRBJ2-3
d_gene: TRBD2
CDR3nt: TGTGCCAGCAGTCCTGGACTAGCGGGGCGGGATACGCAGTATTTT
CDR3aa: CASSPGLAGRDTQYF

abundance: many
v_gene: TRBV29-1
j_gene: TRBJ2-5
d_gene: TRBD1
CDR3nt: TGCAGCGTTGAAGGAAAAAAAGGGGGCATTGGTCAAGAGACCCAGTACTTC
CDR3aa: CSVEGKKGGIGQETQYF

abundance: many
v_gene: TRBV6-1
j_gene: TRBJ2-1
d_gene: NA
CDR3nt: TGTGCCAGCAGTAAATACCAGGGCAATGAGCAGTTCTTC
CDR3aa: CASSKYQGNEQFF

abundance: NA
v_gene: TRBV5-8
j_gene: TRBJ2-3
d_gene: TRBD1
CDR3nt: TGTGCCAGCAGCCGGGACAGGGCCTACACAGATACGCAGTATTTT
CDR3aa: CASSRDRAYTDTQYF

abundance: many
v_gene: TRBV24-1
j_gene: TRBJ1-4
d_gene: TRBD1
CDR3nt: TGTGCCACCAGTGATGGAAGGACAGGTCCTGAAAAACTGTTTTTT
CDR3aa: CATSDGRTGPEKLFF

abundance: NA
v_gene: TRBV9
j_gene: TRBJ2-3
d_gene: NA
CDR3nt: TGTGCCAGCAGCGACTCAGGGGATACGCAGTATTTT
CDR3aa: CASSDSGDTQYF

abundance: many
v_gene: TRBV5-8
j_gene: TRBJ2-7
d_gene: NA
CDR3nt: TGTGCCAGCCCTACAGGGGGATACAGGGAAGTACGGGAGGGTCCCGAGCAGTACTTC
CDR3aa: CASPTGGYREVREGPEQYF

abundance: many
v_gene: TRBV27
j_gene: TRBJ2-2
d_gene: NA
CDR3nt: TGTGCCAGCAGTTTATTAGGGGGCACCGGGGAGCTGTTTTTT
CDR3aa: CASSLLGGTGELFF

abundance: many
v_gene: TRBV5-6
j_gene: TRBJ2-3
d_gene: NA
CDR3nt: TGTGCCAGCAGCAGCGGAGGGCCTGGAGATACGCAGTATTTT
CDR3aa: CASSSGGPGDTQYF

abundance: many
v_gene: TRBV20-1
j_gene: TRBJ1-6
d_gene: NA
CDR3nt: TGCAGTGCCGGACAGACTTTTAATTCACCCCTCCACTTT
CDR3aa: CSAGQTFNSPLHF

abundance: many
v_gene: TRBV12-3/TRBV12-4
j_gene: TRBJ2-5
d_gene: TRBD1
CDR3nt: TGTGCCAGCAGTCCCCGGGACAGGGGGAAAGAGACCCAGTACTTC
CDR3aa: CASSPRDRGKETQYF

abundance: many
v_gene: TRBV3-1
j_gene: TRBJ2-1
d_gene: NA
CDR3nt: TGTGCCAGCAGCGACGTAGGGGGGGGCAATGAGCAGTTCTTC
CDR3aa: CASSDVGGGNEQFF

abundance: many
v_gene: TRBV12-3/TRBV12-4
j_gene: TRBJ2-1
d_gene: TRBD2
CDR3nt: TGTGCCAGCAGGAAAAGCGGGAGCAATGAGCAGTTCTTC
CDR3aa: CASRKSGSNEQFF

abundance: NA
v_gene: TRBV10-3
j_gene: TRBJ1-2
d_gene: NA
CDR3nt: TGTGCCATCAGTGAGTCGACGGAGGGAAACTATGGCTACACCTTC
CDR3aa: CAISESTEGNYGYTF

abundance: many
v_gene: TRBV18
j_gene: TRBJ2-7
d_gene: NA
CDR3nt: TGTGCCAGCTCACCTCAGAACACGGACTACGAGCAGTACTTC
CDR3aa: CASSPQNTDYEQYF

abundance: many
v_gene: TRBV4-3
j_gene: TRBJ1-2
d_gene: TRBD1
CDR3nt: TGCGCCAGCAGCCCCAACCAGGGGGGCTATGGCTACACCTTC
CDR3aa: CASSPNQGGYGYTF

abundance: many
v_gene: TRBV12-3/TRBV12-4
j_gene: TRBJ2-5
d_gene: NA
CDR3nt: TGTGCCAGCAGTCTACCCCTGAACCAAGAGACCCAGTACTTC
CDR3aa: CASSLPLNQETQYF

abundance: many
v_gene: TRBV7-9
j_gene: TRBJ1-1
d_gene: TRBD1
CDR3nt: TGTGCCAGCAGCTTAGCGCAGGGGGCCACTGAAGCTTTCTTT
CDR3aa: CASSLAQGATEAFF

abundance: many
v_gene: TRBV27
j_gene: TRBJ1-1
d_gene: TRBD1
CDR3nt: TGTGCCAGCAGTTTAAGAGGGACCGGGACAGGGTCTGAAGCTTTCTTT
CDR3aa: CASSLRGTGTGSEAFF

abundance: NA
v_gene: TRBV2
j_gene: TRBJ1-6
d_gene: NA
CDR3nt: TGTGCCAGCATTCTCGTCCGTAGGACCTTGGGTTCACCCCTCCACTTT
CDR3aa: CASILVRRTLGSPLHF

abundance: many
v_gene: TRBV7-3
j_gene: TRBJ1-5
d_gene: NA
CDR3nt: TGTGCCAGCAGCTTAGAGGACAATCAGCCCCAGCATTTT
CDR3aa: CASSLEDNQPQHF

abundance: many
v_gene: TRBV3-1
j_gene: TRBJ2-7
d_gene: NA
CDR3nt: TGTGCCAGCAGCCAGACCTTTGCCTCTGTCGAGCAGTACTTC
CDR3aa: CASSQTFASVEQYF

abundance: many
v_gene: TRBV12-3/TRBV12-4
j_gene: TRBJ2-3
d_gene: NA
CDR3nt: TGTGCCAGCAGTTTTGGCAGGGTCGAAGATACGCAGTATTTT
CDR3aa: CASSFGRVEDTQYF

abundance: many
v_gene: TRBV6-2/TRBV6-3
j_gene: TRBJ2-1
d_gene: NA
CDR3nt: TGTGCCAGCAGTTACCAAGTGGAGGATCAGCAGTTCTTC
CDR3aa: CASSYQVEDQQFF

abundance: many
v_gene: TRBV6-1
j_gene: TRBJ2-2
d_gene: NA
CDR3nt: TGTGCCAGCAGTGAAGTGGTCAGAAACACCGGGGAGCTGTTTTTT
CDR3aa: CASSEVVRNTGELFF